The present T cell receptor beta chain was sequenced within a study of blood T cell repertoires in COVID-19. Study at large: Some COVID-19 samples were acute and others convalescent; all came from the United States, Italy and Spain.

Participants reported their clinical history, and cohort assignment relied on those reports. Two negative PCRs, clearance, or symptom resolution characterized the recovered Cohort 3 donors. Germline values: CDR1 SQVTM, CDR2 ANQGSEA. Losses at the gene ends were 7 bases for V and 1 base for J; bases not matched to a gene: 7. This CDR3 comprises 14 residues. Produced via immunoSEQ multiplex PCR; TCRdb's table is partial and in-frame only. The repertoire consists of approximately 470,000 clones, with roughly nine tenths occurring once and the leading ten covering about 0.65%. What was sequenced was PBMCs or T cells enriched from blood (not recorded which). The TCR comes from a woman between 18 and 30 years old who had recovered from COVID-19. This chain uses TRBV29-1 with TRBJ2-7; 10 bases are a match to TRBD2. DNA for the CDR3: TGCAGCGCCTCCCTACTAGCGGGATCCTACGAGCAGTACTTC. Translating gives CSASLLAGSYEQYF.